Below, 6 T cell receptor beta chains from the same sample are listed, as sequenced in a study of radiation and T cells in renal cell carcinoma. The data were produced by immunoSEQ multiplex PCR, yet TCRdb's version contains in-frame clones alone and is incomplete. The repertoire holds about 130,000 clones, around 81% seen once, with 5.8% in the top ten. The time point denotes: blood 2 weeks post-SBRT. As for treatment: 15 Gy SBRT to primary tumor, nephrectomy 4 weeks later. Sequencing used blood, obtained from a patient whose treatment included radiotherapy and nephrectomy. Receptors originate from a man aged 50 to 60 with renal cell carcinoma.

In this sample, this clone turned up a few times. The V gene is TRBV21-1, the J gene TRBJ2-7; the D call of TRBD1 is as the table states it, not checked on the DNA. TRBV21-1 is designated a pseudogene. This CDR3 is built from 15 residues. The CDR3 bases are TGTGCCAGCAGCAGACAGGGAAAATGGTCCTACGAGCAGTACTTC. Its protein product is CASSRQGKWSYEQYF.

This clone was seen a single time. The chain couples TRBV28 to TRBJ2-1, with D possibly TRBD2 on 5 matching bases. The germline V gene has CDR1 MDHEN and CDR2 SYDVKM. The CDR3 is made up of 15 amino acids. V gave up 4 bases and J gave up 8 bases, with 18 bases separating them. The CDR3 loop is CASSSLGSVGDEQFF. The DNA of the CDR3 is TGTGCCAGCAGTTCCCTGGGGTCGGTCGGGGATGAGCAGTTCTTC.

This rearrangement joins TRBV5-1 to TRBJ1-1; D is possibly TRBD1 (5 bases). V was clipped by 1 base and J by 1 base, with 11 bases between them. The CDR3 is 15 residues long. Germline CDR1 SGHRS, CDR2 YFSETQ. This CDR3 is CASSLSGPPNTEAFF. CDR3 nucleotides: TGCGCCAGCAGCTTGTCGGGACCGCCGAACACTGAAGCTTTCTTT.

The chain carries TRBV7-9 and TRBJ2-1; D possibly corresponds to TRBD2 (6 bases). The germline gives CDR1 SEHNR, CDR2 FQNEAQ (reference sequence). Trimming took 4 bases from V and 5 from J, leaving 18 bases between them. CDR3 length: 16 amino acids. This CDR3 reads CASSSLAGRIHNEQFF. For the CDR3, the DNA is TGTGCCAGCAGCTCACTAGCTGGCCGGATTCACAATGAGCAGTTCTTC.

V and J are TRBV29-1 and TRBJ1-5, with 7 bases identical to TRBD1. CDR1 SQVTM and CDR2 ANQGSEA come from the germline V gene. After removal of 6 bases from V and 2 bases from J, the junction contained 7 bases not matched to a gene. The CDR3 contains 14 residues. The CDR3 loop reads CSVSGGSGNQPQHF. The CDR3 coding sequence is TGCAGCGTATCAGGGGGATCCGGCAATCAGCCCCAGCATTTT.

This sequence joins TRBV19 and TRBJ1-2; 9 bases fit TRBD1. Germline loops: CDR1 LNHDA, CDR2 SQIVND (reference sequence). The CDR3 runs to 13 residues. V lost 6 bases and J lost 4; bases outside the gene matches: 3. The CDR3 sequence: CASSPDRGYGYTF. The CDR3 nucleotides are TGTGCCAGTAGCCCGGACAGGGGCTATGGCTACACCTTC.